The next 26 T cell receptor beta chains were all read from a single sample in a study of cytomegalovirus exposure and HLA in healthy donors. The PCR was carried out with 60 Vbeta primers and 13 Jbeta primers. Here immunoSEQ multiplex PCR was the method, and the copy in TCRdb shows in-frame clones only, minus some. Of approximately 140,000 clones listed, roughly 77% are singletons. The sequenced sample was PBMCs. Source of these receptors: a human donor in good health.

The CDR3 DNA sequence: TGTGCCAGCAGCTCTGGCGGTGCTAGCACAGATACGCAGTATTTT. This codes for CASSSGGASTDTQYF. This chain joins TRBV5-4 and TRBJ2-3, with D uncertain. Deletions cut 3 bases from V and 0 bases from J, with 11 bases between. Germline V gene data show CDR1 as SGHNT and CDR2 as YYREEE (reference sequence). The CDR3 runs 15 residues.

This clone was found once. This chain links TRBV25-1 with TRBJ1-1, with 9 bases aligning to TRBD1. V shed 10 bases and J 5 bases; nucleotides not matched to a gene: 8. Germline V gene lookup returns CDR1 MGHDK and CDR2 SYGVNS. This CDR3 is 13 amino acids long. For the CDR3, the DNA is TGTGCCACCATCGGGACAGGGAGGACTGAAGCTTTCTTT. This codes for CATIGTGRTEAFF.

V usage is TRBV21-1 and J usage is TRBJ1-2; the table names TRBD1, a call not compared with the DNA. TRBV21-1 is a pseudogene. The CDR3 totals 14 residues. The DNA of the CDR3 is TGTGCCAGCAGCAAAGTACCACAGGCCTATGGCTACACCTTC. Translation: CASSKVPQAYGYTF.

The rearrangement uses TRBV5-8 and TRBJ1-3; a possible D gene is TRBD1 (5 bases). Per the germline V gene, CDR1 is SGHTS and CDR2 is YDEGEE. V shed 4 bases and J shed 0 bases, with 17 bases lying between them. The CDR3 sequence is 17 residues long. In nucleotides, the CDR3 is TGTGCCAGCAGCCGACGGATGACAGCCATCTCTGGAAACACCATATATTTT. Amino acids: CASSRRMTAISGNTIYF.

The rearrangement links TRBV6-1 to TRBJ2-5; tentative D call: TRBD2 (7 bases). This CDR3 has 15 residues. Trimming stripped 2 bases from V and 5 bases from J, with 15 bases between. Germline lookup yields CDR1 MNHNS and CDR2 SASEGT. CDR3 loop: CASSEFEGGWETQYF. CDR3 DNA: TGTGCCAGCAGTGAATTTGAGGGGGGGTGGGAGACCCAGTACTTC.

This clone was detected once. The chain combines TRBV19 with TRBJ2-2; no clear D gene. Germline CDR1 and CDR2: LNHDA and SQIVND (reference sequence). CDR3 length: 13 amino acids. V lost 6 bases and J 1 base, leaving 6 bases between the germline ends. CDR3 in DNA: TGTGCCAGTAGGGCCAAGAACACCGGGGAGCTGTTTTTT. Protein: CASRAKNTGELFF.

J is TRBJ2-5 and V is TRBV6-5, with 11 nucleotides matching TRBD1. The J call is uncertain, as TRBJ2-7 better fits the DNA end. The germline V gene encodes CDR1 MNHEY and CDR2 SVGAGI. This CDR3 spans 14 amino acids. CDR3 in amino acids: CASRIGTGGYEQYF. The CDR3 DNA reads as TGTGCCAGCAGAATAGGGACAGGGGGTTACGAGCAGTACTTC.

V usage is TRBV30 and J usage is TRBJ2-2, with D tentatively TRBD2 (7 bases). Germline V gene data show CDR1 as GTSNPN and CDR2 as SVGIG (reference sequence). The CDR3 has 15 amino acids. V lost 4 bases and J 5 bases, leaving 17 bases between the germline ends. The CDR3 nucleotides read TGTGCCTGGAAATGGGGGGGGGCTGGTACCGGGGAGCTGTTTTTT. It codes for CAWKWGGAGTGELFF.

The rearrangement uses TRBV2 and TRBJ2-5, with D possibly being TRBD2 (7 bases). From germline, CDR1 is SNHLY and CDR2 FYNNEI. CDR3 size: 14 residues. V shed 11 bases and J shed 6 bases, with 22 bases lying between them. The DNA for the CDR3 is TGTGCCGCGGACCTCGGGGGGCTAGGAAAGACCCAGTACTTC. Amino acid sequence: CAADLGGLGKTQYF.

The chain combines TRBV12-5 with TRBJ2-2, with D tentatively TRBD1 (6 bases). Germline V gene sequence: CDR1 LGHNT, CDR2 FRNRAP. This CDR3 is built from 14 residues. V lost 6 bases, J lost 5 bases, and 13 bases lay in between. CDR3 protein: CASGPDRRTGELFF. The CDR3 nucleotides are TGTGCTAGTGGCCCCGACAGGAGAACCGGGGAGCTGTTTTTT. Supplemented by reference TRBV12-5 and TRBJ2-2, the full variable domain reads DARVTQTPRHKVTEMGQEVTMRCQPILGHNTVFWYRQTMMQGLELLAYFRNRAPLDDSGMPKDRFSAEMPDATLATLKIQPSEPRDSAVYFCASGPDRRTGELFFGEGSRLTVL.

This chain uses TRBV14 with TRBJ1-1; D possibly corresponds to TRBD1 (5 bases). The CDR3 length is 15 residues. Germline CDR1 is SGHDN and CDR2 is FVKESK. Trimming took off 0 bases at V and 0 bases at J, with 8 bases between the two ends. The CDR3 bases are TGTGCCAGCAGCCAAGACGCAGGGATGAACACTGAAGCTTTCTTT. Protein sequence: CASSQDAGMNTEAFF. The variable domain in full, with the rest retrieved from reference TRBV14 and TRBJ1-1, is EAGVTQFPSHSVIEKGQTVTLRCDPISGHDNLYWYRRVMGKEIKFLLHFVKESKQDESGMPNNRFLAERTGGTYSTLKVQPAELEDSGVYFCASSQDAGMNTEAFFGQGTRLTVV.

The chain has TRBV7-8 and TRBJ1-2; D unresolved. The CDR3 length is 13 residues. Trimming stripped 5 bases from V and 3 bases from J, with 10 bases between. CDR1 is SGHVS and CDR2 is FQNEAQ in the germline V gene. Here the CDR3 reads CASSAGEDYGYTF. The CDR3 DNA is TGTGCCAGCAGCGCCGGGGAGGACTATGGCTACACCTTC.

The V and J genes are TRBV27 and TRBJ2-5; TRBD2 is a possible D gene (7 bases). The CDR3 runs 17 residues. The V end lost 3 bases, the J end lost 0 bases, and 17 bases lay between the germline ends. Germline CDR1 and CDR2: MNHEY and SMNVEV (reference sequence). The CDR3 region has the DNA TGTGCCAGCAGTTTGGGGGGGTTGGGGGCGTACCAAGAGACCCAGTACTTC. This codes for CASSLGGLGAYQETQYF.

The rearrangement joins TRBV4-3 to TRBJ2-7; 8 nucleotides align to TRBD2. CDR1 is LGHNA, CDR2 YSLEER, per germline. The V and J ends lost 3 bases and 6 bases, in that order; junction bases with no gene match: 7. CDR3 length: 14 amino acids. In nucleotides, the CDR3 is TGCGCCAGCAGCCAGGATATCACTAGCGGCGAGCAGTACTTC. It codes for CASSQDITSGEQYF.

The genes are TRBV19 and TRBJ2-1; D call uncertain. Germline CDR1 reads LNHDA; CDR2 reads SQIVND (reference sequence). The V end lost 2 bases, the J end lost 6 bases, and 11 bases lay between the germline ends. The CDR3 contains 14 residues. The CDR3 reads CASSINQRGNEQFF. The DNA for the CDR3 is TGTGCCAGTAGTATAAATCAGCGAGGCAATGAGCAGTTCTTC.

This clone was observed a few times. CDR3: CATSRVIAENSYNEQFF. For the CDR3, the DNA is TGTGCCACCAGCAGAGTTATTGCGGAAAACTCCTACAATGAGCAGTTCTTC. J is TRBJ2-1 and V is TRBV15; D is unresolved. Germline CDR1 is LNHNV and CDR2 is YYDKDF (reference sequence). V lost 1 base and J lost 0, with 13 bases in between. CDR3 length: 17 amino acids.

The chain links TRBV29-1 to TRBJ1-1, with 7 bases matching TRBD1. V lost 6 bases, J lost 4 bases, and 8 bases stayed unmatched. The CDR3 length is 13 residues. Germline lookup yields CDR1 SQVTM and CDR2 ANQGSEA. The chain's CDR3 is CSVKRQGGTEAFF. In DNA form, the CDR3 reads TGCAGCGTCAAGAGGCAGGGGGGCACTGAAGCTTTCTTT.

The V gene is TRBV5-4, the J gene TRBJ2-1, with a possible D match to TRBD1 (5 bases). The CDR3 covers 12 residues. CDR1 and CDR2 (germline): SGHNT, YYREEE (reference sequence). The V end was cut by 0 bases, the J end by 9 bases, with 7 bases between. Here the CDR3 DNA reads TGTGCCAGCAGCTTGGGACAGCTTGAGCAGTTCTTC. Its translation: CASSLGQLEQFF.

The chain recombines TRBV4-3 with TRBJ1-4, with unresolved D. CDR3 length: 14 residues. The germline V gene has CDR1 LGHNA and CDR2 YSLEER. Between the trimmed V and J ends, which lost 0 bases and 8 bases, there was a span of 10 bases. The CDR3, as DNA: TGCGCCAGCAGCCAAGAAGTGTTGCGGGAAAAACTGTTTTTT. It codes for CASSQEVLREKLFF.

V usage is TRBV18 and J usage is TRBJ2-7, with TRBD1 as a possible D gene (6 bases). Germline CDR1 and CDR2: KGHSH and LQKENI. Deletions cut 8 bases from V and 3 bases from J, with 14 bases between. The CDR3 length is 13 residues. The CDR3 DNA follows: TGTGCCAGCGCCGAAGGGACAAGCTACGAGCAGTACTTC. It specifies CASAEGTSYEQYF.

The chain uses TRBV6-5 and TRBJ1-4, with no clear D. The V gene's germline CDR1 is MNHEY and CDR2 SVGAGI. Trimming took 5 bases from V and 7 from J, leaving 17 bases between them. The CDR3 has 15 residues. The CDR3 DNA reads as TGTGCCAGCAGTCCCCGCCGAGGGAGGAGTGAAAAACTGTTTTTT. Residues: CASSPRRGRSEKLFF.

As DNA, the CDR3 is TGTGCCAGCAGCCAAGATTCGGGTAGCGGGACGTGGACCGGGGAGCTGTTTTTT. Protein: CASSQDSGSGTWTGELFF. The rearrangement uses TRBV4-2 and TRBJ2-2, with 8 bases aligning to TRBD2. The germline V gene encodes CDR1 LGHNA and CDR2 YNFKEQ. The CDR3 runs to 18 residues. The J segment lost 5 bases and the V segment lost 0 bases, leaving 11 bases of the junction unmatched.

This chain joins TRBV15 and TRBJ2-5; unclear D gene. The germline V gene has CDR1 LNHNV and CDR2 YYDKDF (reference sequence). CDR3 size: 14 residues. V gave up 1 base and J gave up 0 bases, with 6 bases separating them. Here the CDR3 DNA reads TGTGCCACCAGCAGAGTCCGGTACCAAGAGACCCAGTACTTC. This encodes CATSRVRYQETQYF.

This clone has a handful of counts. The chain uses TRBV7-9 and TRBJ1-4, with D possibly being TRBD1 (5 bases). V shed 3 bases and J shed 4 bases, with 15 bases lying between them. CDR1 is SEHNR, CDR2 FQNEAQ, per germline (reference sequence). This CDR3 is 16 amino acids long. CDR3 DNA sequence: TGTGCCAGCAGCTTTGGAGGGGAAGGGAATAATGAAAAACTGTTTTTT. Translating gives CASSFGGEGNNEKLFF.

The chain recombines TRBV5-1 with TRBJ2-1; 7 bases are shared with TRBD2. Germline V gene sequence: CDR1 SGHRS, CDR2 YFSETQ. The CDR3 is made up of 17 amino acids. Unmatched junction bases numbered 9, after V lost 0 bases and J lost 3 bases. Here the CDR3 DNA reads TGCGCCAGCAGCTTGGCCTTCGGGGGGACCGACTACAATGAGCAGTTCTTC. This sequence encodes CASSLAFGGTDYNEQFF.

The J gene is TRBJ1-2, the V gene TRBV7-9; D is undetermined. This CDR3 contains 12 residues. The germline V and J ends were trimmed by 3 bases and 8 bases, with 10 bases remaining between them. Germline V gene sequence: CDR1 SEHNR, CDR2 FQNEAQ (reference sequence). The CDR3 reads CASSFPGIGYTF. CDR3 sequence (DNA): TGTGCCAGCAGCTTTCCCGGGATCGGCTACACCTTC.